The clone carrying this TCR beta chain occurred once. Specified treatment: oral pan-JAK inhibitor, 5-10 mg twice daily. This specimen comes from a study of CD8+ T cells in alopecia areata. Extracted from the samples, RNA was reverse transcribed into cDNA to serve as the sequencing template. Some clones are missing from TCRdb's copy, which holds only in-frame ones; the method was immunoSEQ multiplex PCR. The sample lists more than 200,000 clones, roughly two fifths occurring once. From germline, CDR1 is MGHDK and CDR2 SYGVNS. The CDR3 is 14 amino acids. Germline trimming cut 8 bases from V and 7 bases from J; bases unmatched to any gene: 7.

This receptor was taken from a human donor with alopecia areata. Sequencing was performed on CD4+ T cells sorted from blood, taken at approximately week 36, from a patient treated with tofacitinib. The chain has TRBV25-1 and TRBJ1-3; 11 nucleotides match TRBD1. This CDR3 reads CASGQGASVNTIYF. In DNA form, the CDR3 reads TGTGCCAGCGGACAGGGGGCGTCGGTTAACACCATATATTTT.